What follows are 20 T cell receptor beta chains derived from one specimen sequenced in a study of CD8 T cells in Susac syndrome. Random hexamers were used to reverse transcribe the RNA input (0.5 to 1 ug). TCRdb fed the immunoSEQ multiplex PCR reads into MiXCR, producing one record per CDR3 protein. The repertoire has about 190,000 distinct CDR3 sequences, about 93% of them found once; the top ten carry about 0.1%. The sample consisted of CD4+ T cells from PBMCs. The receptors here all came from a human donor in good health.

The CDR3 region is CASSQGQNSYEQYF. The DNA for the CDR3 is TGTGCCAGCAGCCAAGGACAAAACTCCTACGAGCAGTACTTC. V is TRBV3-1 and J is TRBJ2-7; D call uncertain. The V end was cut by 1 base, the J end by 0 bases, with 7 bases between. The CDR3 contains 14 residues. Germline CDR1 LGHDT, CDR2 YNNKEL (reference sequence).

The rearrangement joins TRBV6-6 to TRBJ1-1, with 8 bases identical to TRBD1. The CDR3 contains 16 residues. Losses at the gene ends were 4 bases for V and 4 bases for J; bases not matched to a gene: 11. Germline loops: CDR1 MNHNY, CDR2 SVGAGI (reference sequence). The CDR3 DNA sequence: TGTGCCAGCAGTTCCTCCTCAGGGGGCCGGGGCACTGAAGCTTTCTTT. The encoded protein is CASSSSSGGRGTEAFF.

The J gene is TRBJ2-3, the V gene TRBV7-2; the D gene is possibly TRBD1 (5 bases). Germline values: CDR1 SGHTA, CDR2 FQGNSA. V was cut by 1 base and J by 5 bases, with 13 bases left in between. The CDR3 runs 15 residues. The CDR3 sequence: CASSLESAGRDTQYF. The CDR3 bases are TGTGCCAGCAGCTTAGAATCGGCAGGGCGAGATACGCAGTATTTT.

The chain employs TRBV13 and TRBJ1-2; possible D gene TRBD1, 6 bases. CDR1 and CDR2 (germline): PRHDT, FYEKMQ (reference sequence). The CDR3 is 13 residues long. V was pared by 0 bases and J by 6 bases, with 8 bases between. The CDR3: CASSLGGGNGYTF. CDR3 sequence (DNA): TGTGCCAGCAGCTTAGGAGGGGGGAATGGCTACACCTTC.

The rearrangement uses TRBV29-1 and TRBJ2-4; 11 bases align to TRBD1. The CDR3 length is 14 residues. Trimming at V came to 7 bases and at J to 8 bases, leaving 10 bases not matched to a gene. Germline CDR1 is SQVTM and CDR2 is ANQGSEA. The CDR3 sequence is CSADPGQGGYIQYF. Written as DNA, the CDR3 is TGCAGCGCCGATCCGGGACAGGGGGGATACATTCAGTACTTC.

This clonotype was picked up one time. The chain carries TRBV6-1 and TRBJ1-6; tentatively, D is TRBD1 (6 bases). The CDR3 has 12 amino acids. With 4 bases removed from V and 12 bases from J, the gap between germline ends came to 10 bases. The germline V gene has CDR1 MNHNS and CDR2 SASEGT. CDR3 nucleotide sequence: TGTGCCAGCAGTGGAGGGGGTTTACCCCTCCACTTT. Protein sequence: CASSGGGLPLHF.

CDR3 protein: CASSSQGLRYTF. The CDR3 DNA sequence: TGTGCCAGCAGTTCCCAGGGGTTGCGCTACACCTTC. This rearrangement joins TRBV27 to TRBJ1-2, with D perhaps TRBD1 (6 bases). Germline CDR1 is MNHEY and CDR2 is SMNVEV (reference sequence). This CDR3 region has 12 residues. Trimming left V 4 bases short and J 9 bases short, with 12 bases between.

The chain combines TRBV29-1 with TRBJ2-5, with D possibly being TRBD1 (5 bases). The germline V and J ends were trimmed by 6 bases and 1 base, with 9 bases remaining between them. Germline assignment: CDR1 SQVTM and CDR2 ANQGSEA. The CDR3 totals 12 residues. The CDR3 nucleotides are TGCAGCGTCGGGCAGGGCCAAGAGACCCAGTACTTC. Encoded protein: CSVGQGQETQYF.

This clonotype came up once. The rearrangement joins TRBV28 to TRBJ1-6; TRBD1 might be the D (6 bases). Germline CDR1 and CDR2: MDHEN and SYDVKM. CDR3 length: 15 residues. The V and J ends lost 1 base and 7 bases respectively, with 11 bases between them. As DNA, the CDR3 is TGTGCCAGCAGTTTATTGGGGGCGGGGAATTCACCCCTCCACTTT. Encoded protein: CASSLLGAGNSPLHF.

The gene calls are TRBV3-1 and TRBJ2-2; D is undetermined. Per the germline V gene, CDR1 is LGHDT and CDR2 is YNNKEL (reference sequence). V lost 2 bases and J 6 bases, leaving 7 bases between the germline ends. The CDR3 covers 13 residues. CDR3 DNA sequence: TGTGCCAGCAGCCAATTGACCGCCGGGGAGCTGTTTTTT. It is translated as CASSQLTAGELFF.

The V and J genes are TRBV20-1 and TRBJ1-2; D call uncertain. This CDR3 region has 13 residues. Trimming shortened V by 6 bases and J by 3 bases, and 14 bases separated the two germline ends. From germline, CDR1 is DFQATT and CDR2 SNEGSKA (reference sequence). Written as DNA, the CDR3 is TGCAGTGCCCCGGGGAGGGAAGACTATGGCTACACCTTC. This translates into CSAPGREDYGYTF.

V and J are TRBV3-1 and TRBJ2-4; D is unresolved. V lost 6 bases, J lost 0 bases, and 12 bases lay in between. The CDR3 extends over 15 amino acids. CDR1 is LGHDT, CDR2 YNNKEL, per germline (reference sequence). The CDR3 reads CASRATRIAKNIQYF. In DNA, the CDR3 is TGTGCCAGCAGGGCGACGAGAATAGCCAAAAACATTCAGTACTTC. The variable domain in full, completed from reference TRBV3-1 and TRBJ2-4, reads DTAVSQTPKYLVTQMGNDKSIKCEQNLGHDTMYWYKQDSKKFLKIMFSYNNKELIINETVPNRFSPKSPDKAHLNLHINSLELGDSAVYFCASRATRIAKNIQYFGAGTRLSVL.

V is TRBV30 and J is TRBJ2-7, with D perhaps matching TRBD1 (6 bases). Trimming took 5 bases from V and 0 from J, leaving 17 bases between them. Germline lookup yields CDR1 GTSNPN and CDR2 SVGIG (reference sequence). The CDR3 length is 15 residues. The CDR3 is CAWGYGTFSSYEQYF. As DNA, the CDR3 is TGTGCCTGGGGATACGGGACATTCAGCTCCTACGAGCAGTACTTC.

This CDR3 is CASSEYGSAGYTF. The CDR3 bases are TGTGCCAGCAGTGAATATGGGAGCGCTGGGTACACCTTC. The chain employs TRBV25-1 and TRBJ1-2; D remains ambiguous. V was cut by 0 bases and J by 11 bases, with 13 bases left in between. This CDR3 spans 13 amino acids. Germline V gene lookup returns CDR1 MGHDK and CDR2 SYGVNS.

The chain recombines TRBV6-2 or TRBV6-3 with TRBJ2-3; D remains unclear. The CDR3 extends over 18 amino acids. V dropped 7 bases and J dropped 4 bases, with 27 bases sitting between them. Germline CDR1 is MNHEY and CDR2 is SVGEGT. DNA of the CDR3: TGTGCCAGCAACCGCCCGAGAGGTCGAGCCGGCCCGGCAGATACGCAGTATTTT. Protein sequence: CASNRPRGRAGPADTQYF.

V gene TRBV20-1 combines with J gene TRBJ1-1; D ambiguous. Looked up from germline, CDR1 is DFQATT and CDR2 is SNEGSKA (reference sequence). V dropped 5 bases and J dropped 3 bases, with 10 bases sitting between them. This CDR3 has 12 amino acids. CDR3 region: CSASTVDTEAFF. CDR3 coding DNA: TGCAGTGCTTCTACAGTCGACACTGAAGCTTTCTTT.

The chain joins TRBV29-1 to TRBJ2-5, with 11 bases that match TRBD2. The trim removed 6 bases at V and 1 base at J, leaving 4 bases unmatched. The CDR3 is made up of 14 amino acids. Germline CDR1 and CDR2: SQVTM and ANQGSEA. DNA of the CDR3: TGCAGCGTCCCGCTAGCGGGGGGCCAAGAGACCCAGTACTTC. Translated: CSVPLAGGQETQYF.

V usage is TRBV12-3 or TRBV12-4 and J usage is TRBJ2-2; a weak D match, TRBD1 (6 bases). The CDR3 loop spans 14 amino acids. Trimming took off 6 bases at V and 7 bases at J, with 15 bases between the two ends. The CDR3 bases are TGTGCCAGCAGCGGACAGATGTATGTCGGGGAGCTGTTTTTT. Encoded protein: CASSGQMYVGELFF.

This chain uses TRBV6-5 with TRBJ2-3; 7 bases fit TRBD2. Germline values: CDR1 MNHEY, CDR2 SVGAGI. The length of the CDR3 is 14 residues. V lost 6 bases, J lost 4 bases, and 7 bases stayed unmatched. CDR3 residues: CASRSWGGADTQYF. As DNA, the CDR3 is TGTGCCAGCAGGTCCTGGGGGGGGGCAGATACGCAGTATTTT.

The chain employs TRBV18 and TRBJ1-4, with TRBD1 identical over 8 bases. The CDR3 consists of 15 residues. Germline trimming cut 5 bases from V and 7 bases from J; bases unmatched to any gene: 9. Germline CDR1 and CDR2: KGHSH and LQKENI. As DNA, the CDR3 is TGTGCCAGCTCATACGACAGGGGCGGAGGTGAAAAACTGTTTTTT. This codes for CASSYDRGGGEKLFF.